The 25 T cell receptor beta chains below all came from one sample that was sequenced in a study of T cells in Graves' hyperthyroidism and ophthalmopathy. Researchers amplified the TCR beta CDR3 regions from RNA transcripts. The primer set for the first-round RT-PCR of the TCR CDR3 was HTBI. TCRdb re-derived calls from the multiplex PCR reads in MiXCR, one entry per CDR3 protein. The sample lists about 690,000 distinct CDR3 sequences, around a sixth occurring once. Sequencing was performed on blood. The origin of the receptors is a man aged 50 to 59 with Graves' hyperthyroidism.

This clonotype was seen more than once but under ten times. The V gene is TRBV6-1, the J gene TRBJ1-2, with D unresolved. V was clipped by 7 bases and J by 2 bases, with 11 bases between them. This CDR3 comprises 13 residues. The germline CDR1 and CDR2 sequences are MNHNS and SASEGT. The CDR3 DNA sequence: TGTGCCAGCACCGAAGAACGAAACTATGGCTACACCTTC. Amino acids: CASTEERNYGYTF.

Comments on this clonotype: It is likely a read error, because the conserved phenylalanine at the end of the CDR3 is missing. The chain employs TRBV10-3 and TRBJ1-1; a possible D gene is TRBD1 (5 bases). Germline V gene lookup returns CDR1 ENHRY and CDR2 SYGVKD. V dropped 5 bases and J dropped 1 base, with 11 bases sitting between them. This CDR3 comprises 14 residues. Here the CDR3 DNA reads TGTGCCATCAGTAGTATCGGGACGAACACTGAAGCTTTCCTT. Residues: CAISSIGTNTEAFL.

This clonotype is a singleton in its sample. A much larger clone differs by one base, so this may be a read error. The chain joins TRBV6-2 or TRBV6-3 to TRBJ1-5; D is undetermined. This CDR3 spans 14 amino acids. The V gene lost 5 bases and the J gene lost 5 bases, with 13 bases spanning the gap. Germline CDR1 reads MNHEY; CDR2 reads SVGEGT. The CDR3 DNA follows: TGTGCCAGCAGTGCTTGGATAGCAGATCAGCCCCAGCATTTT. This gives the protein CASSAWIADQPQHF.

This clonotype was counted many times. The V call is TRBV19, the J call TRBJ2-7, with 12 bases aligning to TRBD2. The germline V gene has CDR1 LNHDA and CDR2 SQIVND (reference sequence). The J segment lost 2 bases and the V segment lost 1 base, leaving 6 bases of the junction unmatched. There are 17 residues in the CDR3. As DNA, the CDR3 is TGTGCCAGTAGTATAGTAGCTAGCGGGAGGGGGCCCTACGAGCAGTACTTC. The encoded protein is CASSIVASGRGPYEQYF. The full variable domain, completed using reference TRBV19 and TRBJ2-7, is DGGITQSPKYLFRKEGQNVTLSCEQNLNHDAMYWYRQDPGQGLRLIYYSQIVNDFQKGDIAEGYSVSREKKESFPLTVTSAQKNPTAFYLCASSIVASGRGPYEQYFGPGTRLTVT.

This clonotype was counted a few times. This chain uses TRBV15 with TRBJ1-4; D uncertain. This CDR3 comprises 12 residues. Between the trimmed V and J ends, which lost 4 bases and 7 bases, there was a span of 7 bases. CDR1 LNHNV and CDR2 YYDKDF come from the germline V gene (reference sequence). The CDR3 region is CATSMTVEKLFF. In DNA, the CDR3 is TGTGCCACCAGCATGACGGTTGAAAAACTGTTTTTT.

The chain links TRBV24-1 to TRBJ2-2; TRBD1 might be the D (5 bases). CDR3 length: 16 amino acids. Trimming removed 4 bases at V and 1 base at J, with 12 bases between. Germline loops: CDR1 KGHDR, CDR2 SFDVKD. CDR3 nucleotide sequence: TGTGCCACCAGTGACCTTTCGACAGAGAACACCGGGGAGCTGTTTTTT. Translation: CATSDLSTENTGELFF.

V is TRBV27 and J is TRBJ2-7; TRBD2 aligns across 8 bases. CDR3 size: 14 residues. CDR1 and CDR2 (germline): MNHEY, SMNVEV (reference sequence). Germline trimming cut 5 bases from V and 4 bases from J; bases unmatched to any gene: 7. The CDR3 loop is CASSPREGGYEQYF. DNA for the CDR3: TGTGCCAGCAGTCCCCGGGAGGGGGGGTACGAGCAGTACTTC.

The rearrangement links TRBV20-1 to TRBJ2-7; 10 bases fit TRBD2. CDR1 DFQATT and CDR2 SNEGSKA come from the germline V gene (reference sequence). J gave up 3 bases and V 0 bases, and 5 bases lay outside the gene matches. CDR3 length equals 15 residues. CDR3 in amino acids: CSAREPGTSVYEQYF. In DNA form, the CDR3 reads TGCAGTGCTAGAGAGCCCGGGACTAGCGTCTACGAGCAGTACTTC.

The chain couples TRBV28 to TRBJ2-5, with D maybe TRBD2 (7 bases). Trimming removed 7 bases at V and 10 bases at J, with 22 bases between. The CDR3 runs to 14 residues. CDR1 is MDHEN and CDR2 is SYDVKM in the germline V gene. For the CDR3, the DNA is TGTGCCAGCACCCAGACGGGTGAGGGGGGGGGCCAGTACTTC. Translating gives CASTQTGEGGGQYF.

The CDR3 reads CASSIPGGNYGYTF. The CDR3 nucleotides are TGTGCCAGTAGTATACCCGGCGGTAACTATGGCTACACCTTC. V and J are TRBV19 and TRBJ1-2; D call uncertain. CDR1 is LNHDA, CDR2 SQIVND, per germline (reference sequence). The germline V and J ends were trimmed by 2 bases and 1 base, with 8 bases remaining between them. CDR3 length equals 14 residues. Full variable domain (rest looked up from reference TRBV19 and TRBJ1-2): DGGITQSPKYLFRKEGQNVTLSCEQNLNHDAMYWYRQDPGQGLRLIYYSQIVNDFQKGDIAEGYSVSREKKESFPLTVTSAQKNPTAFYLCASSIPGGNYGYTFGSGTRLTVV.

The V call is TRBV7-2, the J call TRBJ1-3, with TRBD1 matching over 7 bases. Trimming took 3 bases from V and 2 from J; bases not matched to a gene: 7. The V gene's germline CDR1 is SGHTA and CDR2 FQGNSA. The CDR3 consists of 16 residues. The CDR3 here is CASSLGVQGTGNTIYF. CDR3 nucleotide sequence: TGTGCCAGCAGCTTGGGAGTACAGGGGACTGGAAACACCATATATTTT.

This clonotype was recorded at least ten times. The genes are TRBV29-1 and TRBJ2-1; D is undetermined. Germline assignment: CDR1 SQVTM and CDR2 ANQGSEA. The CDR3 covers 12 residues. With 5 bases removed from V and 6 bases from J, the gap between germline ends came to 11 bases. The CDR3 is CSVQPPSNEQFF. The CDR3 DNA reads as TGCAGCGTTCAGCCCCCTAGCAATGAGCAGTTCTTC.

This chain connects TRBV5-5 to TRBJ1-6; D uncertain. V lost 0 bases and J 11 bases, leaving 27 bases between the germline ends. Per germline, CDR1 SGHKS and CDR2 YYEKEE (reference sequence). This CDR3 comprises 19 residues. CDR3 residues: CASSLELGLKGSSAPPLHF. CDR3 bases: TGTGCCAGCAGCTTGGAGCTGGGGTTAAAGGGTTCGAGCGCTCCACCCCTCCACTTT.

This clonotype occurred a few times. V gene TRBV6-1 combines with J gene TRBJ2-1; D is possibly TRBD1 (7 bases). The CDR3 has 16 amino acids. Trimming removed 3 bases from V and 2 bases from J, with 14 bases in between. Germline CDR1 reads MNHNS; CDR2 reads SASEGT. DNA of the CDR3: TGTGCCAGCAGTGAGTTCTCAGGGGGGACCTACAATGAGCAGTTCTTC. Encoded protein: CASSEFSGGTYNEQFF.

DNA for the CDR3: TGTGCCATCAGTGTGGAGAGCTCCTACAATGAGCAGTTCTTC. Translated: CAISVESSYNEQFF. This rearrangement joins TRBV10-3 to TRBJ2-1; no definite D call. Germline CDR1 and CDR2: ENHRY and SYGVKD. This CDR3 is 14 amino acids long. Trimming cost V 4 bases and J 0 bases, with 7 bases left between them.

At least ten counts were recorded for this clonotype. The rearrangement joins TRBV5-1 to TRBJ1-5; a possible D gene is TRBD1 (6 bases). CDR1 SGHRS and CDR2 YFSETQ come from the germline V gene. The CDR3 consists of 14 residues. Trimming shortened V by 4 bases and J by 5 bases, and 13 bases separated the two germline ends. CDR3 coding DNA: TGCGCCAGCAGCCCTGGACAGCCTGATCAGCCCCAGCATTTT. Its protein is CASSPGQPDQPQHF.

This clonotype has at least ten counts. The chain carries TRBV5-1 and TRBJ1-1; D remains unclear. Between the trimmed V and J ends, which lost 4 bases and 0 bases, there was a span of 10 bases. CDR3 length: 14 amino acids. Germline V gives CDR1 SGHRS, CDR2 YFSETQ. CDR3 amino acids: CASSIRELNTEAFF. The DNA of the CDR3 is TGCGCCAGCAGCATCCGGGAATTGAACACTGAAGCTTTCTTT.

The CDR3 loop reads CATSGGDSVAFF. For the CDR3, the DNA is TGTGCCACCAGTGGGGGTGACAGCGTTGCTTTCTTT. The chain uses TRBV24-1 and TRBJ1-1, with D tentatively TRBD1 (5 bases). The CDR3 loop spans 12 amino acids. Trimming removed 5 bases from V and 11 bases from J, with 14 bases in between. Germline CDR1 KGHDR, CDR2 SFDVKD.

This clonotype has just a few counts. The chain is built from TRBV18 and TRBJ2-7, with 8 bases fitting TRBD2. This CDR3 comprises 16 residues. CDR1 and CDR2 (germline): KGHSH, LQKENI. Trimming cost V 3 bases and J 2 bases; bases outside gene matches: 9. This CDR3 is CASSPASVAGPYEQYF. The CDR3 bases are TGTGCCAGCTCACCCGCATCCGTAGCGGGACCCTACGAGCAGTACTTC.

The rearrangement links TRBV12-3 or TRBV12-4 to TRBJ1-1, with no clear D. CDR3 length equals 14 residues. The V end lost 3 bases, the J end lost 3 bases, and 11 bases lay between the germline ends. CDR3 coding DNA: TGTGCCAGCAGTTTCTGGAGTTTCGACACTGAAGCTTTCTTT. Residues: CASSFWSFDTEAFF.

This clonotype was observed a few times. The V gene is TRBV6-1, the J gene TRBJ1-5; 7 bases are shared with TRBD1. The ends lost 4 bases at V and 0 bases at J; junction bases unmatched: 3. Germline values: CDR1 MNHNS, CDR2 SASEGT. This CDR3 has 15 residues. The CDR3 spells CASSGHRGSNQPQHF. The CDR3 DNA reads TGTGCCAGCAGTGGACACAGGGGTAGCAATCAGCCCCAGCATTTT.

The chain is built from TRBV14 and TRBJ1-1; perhaps TRBD1 as D (5 bases). V was pared by 1 base and J by 11 bases, with 14 bases between. The germline V gene has CDR1 SGHDN and CDR2 FVKESK. CDR3 length: 13 residues. The CDR3 DNA is TGTGCCAGCAGCCAAGGGCAGGGCATCGGCGCTTTCTTT. Amino acids: CASSQGQGIGAFF.

This clonotype has just a few counts. A single base separates this from a much larger clone, so it may be a read error. The chain combines TRBV12-3 or TRBV12-4 with TRBJ1-6, with 10 bases matching TRBD1. With 7 bases clipped from V and 11 bases from J, the junction kept 11 bases outside the gene matches. There are 15 residues in the CDR3. CDR3 sequence (DNA): TGTGCCAGCAAAAGGGGACAGGGGCGGAATCCACCCCTCCACTTT. Residues: CASKRGQGRNPPLHF.

Many counts were recorded for this clonotype. The chain is built from TRBV28 and TRBJ2-5; 10 bases fit TRBD2. Trimming removed 7 bases from V and 0 bases from J; junction bases left unmatched: 8. Germline lookup yields CDR1 MDHEN and CDR2 SYDVKM. CDR3 size: 16 residues. The CDR3 DNA is TGTGCCAGCACCCCCAATAGCGGGGGGTACCAAGAGACCCAGTACTTC. This gives the protein CASTPNSGGYQETQYF.

In its sample, this clonotype was seen many times. The rearrangement uses TRBV18 and TRBJ2-1; 10 bases align to TRBD2. V was pared by 4 bases and J by 7 bases, with 4 bases of the junction left unmatched. Germline V lookup: CDR1 KGHSH, CDR2 LQKENI. CDR3 length: 14 residues. The CDR3, as DNA: TGTGCCAGCTCACGGGAGACTAGCGGGAATGAGCAGTTCTTC. This encodes CASSRETSGNEQFF. The variable domain in full, completed from reference TRBV18 and TRBJ2-1, reads NAGVMQNPRHLVRRRGQEARLRCSPMKGHSHVYWYRQLPEEGLKFMVYLQKENIIDESGMPKERFSAEFPKEGPSILRIQQVVRGDSAAYFCASSRETSGNEQFFGPGTRLTVL.